This record covers a single T cell receptor beta chain. This entry belongs to a study of blood T cell repertoires in COVID-19. Study background: Researchers got acute and convalescent COVID-19 samples from the United States, Italy and Spain.

TCRdb's copy holds only in-frame clones and misses some; the assay was immunoSEQ multiplex PCR. The sample includes 100,000 to 150,000 clones, roughly four fifths of them seen just once. The CDR3 extends over 15 amino acids. V lost 2 bases and J 1 base, leaving 9 bases between the germline ends. Germline loops: CDR1 MNHEY, CDR2 SVGAGI. This sequence was found in an elderly man with COVID-19, enrolled during active disease. Sequenced sample: peripheral blood. The chain links TRBV6-5 to TRBJ1-3, with D maybe TRBD1 (5 bases). CDR3 protein: CASSYGALSGNTIYF. CDR3 in DNA: TGTGCCAGCAGTTACGGGGCTCTATCTGGAAACACCATATATTTT.